A single sample is the source of the 15 T cell receptor beta chains below, sequenced in a study of CD8 T cells in Susac syndrome. Reverse transcription of about 0.45 to 1 ug RNA was performed with random hexamers. One entry per CDR3 protein results from TCRdb running MiXCR on the immunoSEQ multiplex PCR reads. The sample lists about 210,000 distinct CDR3 sequences; 95% were seen once. Source material: CD4+ T cells from PBMCs. The receptors come from a human donor with multiple sclerosis.

This clonotype appeared a single time. This sequence joins TRBV12-3 or TRBV12-4 and TRBJ1-2; possible D gene TRBD1, 6 bases. V was clipped by 6 bases and J by 6 bases, with 14 bases between them. The CDR3 sequence is 13 residues long. In DNA, the CDR3 is TGTGCCAGCAGCCCCGACAGGAGAAATGGCTACACCTTC. Residues: CASSPDRRNGYTF.

The gene calls are TRBV9 and TRBJ2-2; D uncertain. Per the germline V gene, CDR1 is SGDLS and CDR2 is YYNGEE. V gave up 6 bases and J gave up 0 bases, with 9 bases separating them. The CDR3 length is 14 residues. Here the CDR3 DNA reads TGTGCCAGCACTACTTTAGCGAACACCGGGGAGCTGTTTTTT. Protein: CASTTLANTGELFF.

The CDR3 region has the DNA TGTGCCAGCAGCTTTATTACGGGGGGCGAGCAGTACTTC. This codes for CASSFITGGEQYF. The chain uses TRBV7-9 and TRBJ2-7; 7 bases align to TRBD2. CDR1 and CDR2 (germline): SEHNR, FQNEAQ (reference sequence). V was pared by 3 bases and J by 6 bases, with 5 bases of the junction left unmatched. CDR3 size: 13 residues.

The table lists this clonotype with a few counts. The chain has TRBV20-1 and TRBJ1-1; D gene uncertain. The length of the CDR3 is 12 residues. Germline CDR1 DFQATT, CDR2 SNEGSKA (reference sequence). V was cut by 2 bases and J by 0 bases, with 4 bases left in between. CDR3 nucleotide sequence: TGCAGTGCTAGACCGGTGAACACTGAAGCTTTCTTT. Residues: CSARPVNTEAFF.

This rearrangement joins TRBV13 to TRBJ1-4, with 7 bases aligning to TRBD1. CDR1 and CDR2 from the germline V gene are PRHDT and FYEKMQ (reference sequence). This CDR3 has 17 residues. Losses at the gene ends were 5 bases for V and 6 bases for J; bases not matched to a gene: 15. CDR3: CASSPAVRQGSHEKLFF. The CDR3 nucleotides read TGTGCCAGCAGCCCGGCGGTCCGACAGGGATCTCATGAAAAACTGTTTTTT.

The chain links TRBV28 to TRBJ2-1; D gene unclear. V was shortened by 6 bases and J by 9 bases, with 9 bases between the two germline ends. The CDR3 runs to 11 residues. Germline V gene data show CDR1 as MDHEN and CDR2 as SYDVKM. This CDR3 is CASSREAEQFF. The CDR3 nucleotides read TGTGCCAGCAGCAGAGAAGCTGAGCAGTTCTTC. The whole variable domain, remainder taken from reference TRBV28 and TRBJ2-1, is DVKVTQSSRYLVKRTGEKVFLECVQDMDHENMFWYRQDPGLGLRLIYFSYDVKMKEKGDIPEGYSVSREKKERFSLILESASTNQTSMYLCASSREAEQFFGPGTRLTVL.

The chain employs TRBV28 and TRBJ2-1; 7 bases are a match to TRBD1. CDR1 and CDR2 from the germline V gene are MDHEN and SYDVKM. Losses at the gene ends were 11 bases for V and 5 bases for J; bases not matched to a gene: 3. The CDR3 runs 11 residues. CDR3 region: CAVTGDNEQFF. Written as DNA, the CDR3 is TGTGCCGTTACAGGGGACAATGAGCAGTTCTTC.

The chain recombines TRBV12-5 with TRBJ2-5; D is unresolved. Trimming cost V 0 bases and J 4 bases, with 3 bases left between them. Germline V CDR1 and CDR2: LGHNT, FRNRAP. The CDR3 loop spans 12 amino acids. CDR3 in DNA: TGTGCTAGTGGTTTGGTAGGAGAGACCCAGTACTTC. Its protein is CASGLVGETQYF. The whole variable domain, remainder taken from reference TRBV12-5 and TRBJ2-5, is DARVTQTPRHKVTEMGQEVTMRCQPILGHNTVFWYRQTMMQGLELLAYFRNRAPLDDSGMPKDRFSAEMPDATLATLKIQPSEPRDSAVYFCASGLVGETQYFGPGTRLLVL.

This chain links TRBV20-1 with TRBJ1-1; D uncertain. The CDR3 has 14 amino acids. Per germline, CDR1 DFQATT and CDR2 SNEGSKA (reference sequence). CDR3 protein: CSGRVQLLNTEAFF. The CDR3 DNA sequence: TGCAGCGGAAGGGTACAACTTCTGAACACTGAAGCTTTCTTT.

This chain links TRBV20-1 with TRBJ2-3; the match to TRBD2 covers 7 bases. The CDR3 spans 15 residues. Germline CDR1 and CDR2: DFQATT and SNEGSKA (reference sequence). The J segment lost 2 bases and the V segment lost 6 bases, leaving 11 bases of the junction unmatched. Here the CDR3 reads CSALNRLADTDTQYF. In nucleotides, the CDR3 is TGCAGTGCCCTAAACCGGCTAGCGGACACAGATACGCAGTATTTT.

Only a few counts were recorded for this clonotype. This chain joins TRBV7-8 and TRBJ2-7; no clear D. The length of the CDR3 is 12 residues. The V gene's germline CDR1 is SGHVS and CDR2 FQNEAQ. Trimming shortened V by 8 bases and J by 0 bases, and 8 bases separated the two germline ends. The CDR3 DNA sequence: TGTGCCAGCCGTGACAACTCCTACGAGCAGTACTTC. This gives the protein CASRDNSYEQYF. Full variable domain (missing parts from reference TRBV7-8 and TRBJ2-7): GAGVSQSPRYKVAKRGQDVALRCDPISGHVSLFWYQQALGQGPEFLTYFQNEAQLDKSGLPSDRFFAERPEGSVSTLKIQRTQQEDSAVYLCASRDNSYEQYFGPGTRLTVT.

This chain uses TRBV15 with TRBJ2-3; 7 bases fit TRBD2. The ends lost 5 bases at V and 2 bases at J; junction bases unmatched: 7. In germline, CDR1 is LNHNV, CDR2 YYDKDF (reference sequence). The CDR3 runs to 15 residues. The CDR3 bases are TGTGCCACCAGCTCTTCGACTAGCTTCACAGATACGCAGTATTTT. It yields the protein CATSSSTSFTDTQYF.

The chain couples TRBV20-1 to TRBJ1-5; D remains ambiguous. The CDR3 runs to 16 residues. Trimming cost V 0 bases and J 2 bases, with 14 bases left between them. Germline V gives CDR1 DFQATT, CDR2 SNEGSKA (reference sequence). CDR3 protein: CSAREYGGRRNQPQHF. The CDR3 DNA is TGCAGTGCTAGAGAGTATGGCGGTAGGCGCAATCAGCCCCAGCATTTT.

Here the CDR3 DNA reads TGCAGTGCTGGACAGGGCCGCTATGGCTACACCTTC. It translates to CSAGQGRYGYTF. The chain links TRBV20-1 to TRBJ1-2; 8 positions match TRBD1. Germline V gene sequence: CDR1 DFQATT, CDR2 SNEGSKA (reference sequence). V lost 5 bases and J lost 4; bases outside the gene matches: 3. CDR3 length: 12 residues.

The rearrangement links TRBV5-1 to TRBJ2-3; maybe TRBD1 (6 bases). Germline V CDR1 and CDR2: SGHRS, YFSETQ. CDR3 length: 14 amino acids. V was shortened by 4 bases and J by 0 bases, with 9 bases between the two germline ends. CDR3 bases: TGCGCCAGCAGCGGGGGCCAGAGCACAGATACGCAGTATTTT. This translates into CASSGGQSTDTQYF.